One sample yielded the 28 T cell receptor beta chains listed below, sequenced in a study of blood T cell repertoires in COVID-19. The data were produced by immunoSEQ multiplex PCR, yet TCRdb's version contains in-frame clones alone and is incomplete. Of 97,000 or so clones listed, about 81% are singletons. The sequenced sample was peripheral blood. These receptors came from a man older than 75 with acute or convalescent COVID-19.

The chain carries TRBV9 and TRBJ2-1; 10 bases line up with TRBD1. The CDR3 runs to 15 residues. The V segment lost 4 bases and the J segment 6 bases; nucleotides outside the gene matches: 7. The germline V gene encodes CDR1 SGDLS and CDR2 YYNGEE. CDR3: CASSPRQGAINEQFF. For the CDR3, the DNA is TGTGCCAGCAGCCCCCGACAGGGGGCGATCAATGAGCAGTTCTTC.

The V and J genes are TRBV5-1 and TRBJ2-1; D is possibly TRBD2 (7 bases). Per the germline V gene, CDR1 is SGHRS and CDR2 is YFSETQ. The V end was cut by 5 bases, the J end by 9 bases, with 18 bases between. This CDR3 has 14 amino acids. CDR3 sequence (DNA): TGCGCCAGCAGGGGGACTATTTTACAGGGTGAGCAGTTCTTC. Its translation is CASRGTILQGEQFF.

The V and J genes are TRBV7-9 and TRBJ1-2; no firm D call. The CDR3 contains 15 residues. Trimming left V 5 bases short and J 1 base short, with 14 bases between. Germline V gives CDR1 SEHNR, CDR2 FQNEAQ (reference sequence). The CDR3 loop reads CASSLPSGINYGYTF. The CDR3 nucleotides are TGTGCCAGCAGCCTACCCTCAGGAATTAACTATGGCTACACCTTC.

In the case of this clone: Distinct nucleotide sequences in the sample also encode this CDR3. The chain couples TRBV5-1 to TRBJ1-3, with TRBD1 identical over 12 bases. After removal of 3 bases from V and 4 bases from J, the junction contained 2 bases not matched to a gene. This CDR3 comprises 15 residues. Germline V gene sequence: CDR1 SGHRS, CDR2 YFSETQ. CDR3 DNA: TGCGCCAGCAGCTCGGGACAGGGGGCCGGAAACACCATATATTTT. Its translation: CASSSGQGAGNTIYF. The full variable domain, completed using reference TRBV5-1 and TRBJ1-3, is KAGVTQTPRYLIKTRGQQVTLSCSPISGHRSVSWYQQTPGQGLQFLFEYFSETQRNKGNFPGRFSGRQFSNSRSEMNVSTLELGDSALYLCASSSGQGAGNTIYFGEGSWLTVV.

The chain has TRBV28 and TRBJ1-5, with TRBD1 matching over 11 bases. Germline V CDR1 and CDR2: MDHEN, SYDVKM. This CDR3 spans 19 amino acids. After removal of 2 bases from V and 3 bases from J, the junction contained 12 bases not matched to a gene. CDR3 protein: CASSLVSGQGAINNQPQHF. DNA of the CDR3: TGTGCCAGCAGTTTAGTTTCAGGACAGGGGGCGATCAACAATCAGCCCCAGCATTTT.

The CDR3 sequence is CASRATGTDTQYF. CDR3 DNA sequence: TGTGCCAGTAGGGCCACCGGCACAGATACGCAGTATTTT. V gene TRBV19 combines with J gene TRBJ2-3; D remains unclear. The CDR3 runs to 13 residues. Trimming cost V 6 bases and J 1 base, with 8 bases left between them. The V gene's germline CDR1 is LNHDA and CDR2 SQIVND (reference sequence). The full variable domain, its missing parts supplied by reference TRBV19 and TRBJ2-3, is DGGITQSPKYLFRKEGQNVTLSCEQNLNHDAMYWYRQDPGQGLRLIYYSQIVNDFQKGDIAEGYSVSREKKESFPLTVTSAQKNPTAFYLCASRATGTDTQYFGPGTRLTVL.

The gene calls are TRBV7-7 and TRBJ2-7; D gene unclear. Germline CDR1 and CDR2: SSHAT and FNYEAQ (reference sequence). This CDR3 has 15 residues. Trimming pared 1 base from V and 0 bases from J, leaving 10 bases between. The CDR3, as DNA: TGTGCCAGCAGCTTAGAACTGCGGAGCTCCTACGAGCAGTACTTC. Translated, it gives CASSLELRSSYEQYF. The full variable domain, its missing parts supplied by reference TRBV7-7 and TRBJ2-7, is GAGVSQSPRYKVTKRGQDVTLRCDPISSHATLYWYQQALGQGPEFLTYFNYEAQPDKSGLPSDRFSAERPEGSISTLTIQRTEQRDSAMYRCASSLELRSSYEQYFGPGTRLTVT.

V and J are TRBV4-1 and TRBJ2-5; perhaps TRBD2 as D (6 bases). The CDR3 loop spans 14 amino acids. Germline CDR1 reads MGHRA; CDR2 reads YSYEKL. V was shortened by 4 bases and J by 2 bases, with 11 bases between the two germline ends. CDR3 sequence (DNA): TGCGCCAGCAGCCGGCCTAGCGCACAAGAGACCCAGTACTTC. Encoded protein: CASSRPSAQETQYF.

The V call is TRBV6-1, the J call TRBJ1-4; 11 positions match TRBD1. The CDR3 contains 13 residues. J was trimmed by 7 bases and V by 7 bases; bases with no gene match: 2. CDR1 and CDR2 from the germline V gene are MNHNS and SASEGT. The CDR3, as DNA: TGTGCCAGCACCGGGACAGGGGGTGAAAAACTGTTTTTT. Protein sequence: CASTGTGGEKLFF.

The table lists this clone with a few counts. The chain links TRBV5-4 to TRBJ1-2; D is possibly TRBD1 (6 bases). This CDR3 comprises 15 residues. From germline, CDR1 is SGHNT and CDR2 YYREEE (reference sequence). The V end was cut by 0 bases, the J end by 7 bases, with 16 bases between. The CDR3 coding sequence is TGTGCCAGCAGCTTGGAGTTCAGGGGAGCAGGTGGCTACACCTTC. Translation gives CASSLEFRGAGGYTF.

The rearrangement links TRBV4-2 to TRBJ1-5, with D possibly being TRBD1 (5 bases). The germline V gene has CDR1 LGHNA and CDR2 YNFKEQ. Trimming removed 1 base from V and 1 base from J, with 8 bases in between. The CDR3 is made up of 15 amino acids. The CDR3 spells CASSQGAGSNQPQHF. CDR3 nucleotide sequence: TGTGCCAGCAGCCAAGGGGCAGGGAGCAATCAGCCCCAGCATTTT.

In this sample, this clone turned up a few times. CDR3 amino acids: CASSLGTTQYF. CDR3 bases: TGCGCCAGCAGCTTGGGGACAACGCAGTACTTC. This chain uses TRBV5-1 with TRBJ2-7, with D possibly TRBD1 on 5 matching bases. The CDR3 has 11 amino acids. V dropped 0 bases and J dropped 9 bases, with 7 bases sitting between them. The germline V gene encodes CDR1 SGHRS and CDR2 YFSETQ.

The chain couples TRBV4-3 to TRBJ2-2; TRBD1 aligns across 9 bases. The CDR3 consists of 17 residues. Germline CDR1 is LGHNA and CDR2 is YSLEER. The J segment lost 1 base and the V segment lost 4 bases, leaving 7 bases of the junction unmatched. CDR3 residues: CASSRSPGQGNTGELFF. The CDR3 DNA reads TGCGCCAGCAGCCGGTCACCGGGACAGGGGAACACCGGGGAGCTGTTTTTT.

This clone has only a few counts. This sample includes further DNA sequences coding for the same CDR3. This CDR3 is CASSPQGDTQYF. In nucleotides, the CDR3 is TGTGCCAGCAGTCCCCAGGGGGATACGCAGTATTTT. The V gene is TRBV3-1 (or the pseudogene TRBV3-2), the J gene TRBJ2-3; D may be TRBD1 (6 bases). V shed 6 bases and J shed 6 bases, with 10 bases lying between them. CDR3 length equals 12 residues. Per germline, CDR1 LGHDT and CDR2 YNNKEL (reference sequence).

The chain has TRBV27 and TRBJ1-5; 7 bases align to TRBD1. Losses at the gene ends were 3 bases for V and 8 bases for J; bases not matched to a gene: 10. CDR1 and CDR2 from the germline V gene are MNHEY and SMNVEV (reference sequence). This CDR3 is built from 15 residues. The CDR3 spells CASSFRGGYREPQHF. The CDR3 DNA reads as TGTGCCAGCAGTTTTAGAGGGGGCTATAGGGAGCCCCAGCATTTT.

The chain recombines TRBV15 with TRBJ1-6; 10 bases are shared with TRBD1. Germline V lookup: CDR1 LNHNV, CDR2 YYDKDF (reference sequence). The CDR3 sequence is 15 residues long. The ends lost 1 base at V and 8 bases at J; junction bases unmatched: 2. The CDR3 DNA reads TGTGCCACCAGCAGAGCGGACAGGGGGTATTCACCCCTCCACTTT. Protein sequence: CATSRADRGYSPLHF.

The V call is TRBV19, the J call TRBJ1-6; the D is unclear. The CDR3 covers 14 residues. V was clipped by 4 bases and J by 6 bases, with 10 bases between them. In germline, CDR1 is LNHDA, CDR2 SQIVND (reference sequence). DNA for the CDR3: TGTGCCAGTAGTACAGGCACCCTTAATTCACCCCTCCACTTT. This gives the protein CASSTGTLNSPLHF.

The chain carries TRBV7-2 and TRBJ2-3, with D maybe TRBD2 (5 bases). Trimming removed 5 bases at V and 5 bases at J, with 11 bases between. The CDR3 extends over 13 amino acids. The germline V gene has CDR1 SGHTA and CDR2 FQGNSA. CDR3 protein: CASSPPGVDTQYF. CDR3 coding DNA: TGTGCCAGCAGCCCGCCCGGGGTAGATACGCAGTATTTT.

The chain couples TRBV5-1 to TRBJ2-3; the D gene is possibly TRBD2 (6 bases). V was clipped by 2 bases and J by 1 base, with 11 bases between them. Per the germline V gene, CDR1 is SGHRS and CDR2 is YFSETQ. The CDR3 is 15 residues long. The CDR3 loop is CASSFMGGGTDTQYF. The CDR3 coding sequence is TGCGCCAGCAGCTTCATGGGCGGGGGCACAGATACGCAGTATTTT.

This chain uses TRBV29-1 with TRBJ2-3; unclear D gene. The CDR3 is made up of 12 amino acids. Germline CDR1 and CDR2: SQVTM and ANQGSEA. Trimming pared 4 bases from V and 0 bases from J, leaving 5 bases between. The CDR3 sequence: CSVAQSTDTQYF. The CDR3 DNA reads as TGCAGCGTTGCCCAGAGCACAGATACGCAGTATTTT.

The V call is TRBV19, the J call TRBJ2-5; TRBD1 matches at 7 bases. Trimming cost V 7 bases and J 0 bases; bases outside gene matches: 5. The germline V gene encodes CDR1 LNHDA and CDR2 SQIVND (reference sequence). This CDR3 is 14 amino acids long. The CDR3, as DNA: TGTGCCAGTACCCCGACAGGGAACCAAGAGACCCAGTACTTC. Translated: CASTPTGNQETQYF.

This clone was found a few times. V usage is TRBV6-2 or TRBV6-3 and J usage is TRBJ1-3; TRBD1 might be the D (5 bases). The CDR3 consists of 14 residues. Per the germline V gene, CDR1 is MNHEY and CDR2 is SVGEGT. Trimming left V 5 bases short and J 4 bases short, with 12 bases between. In DNA form, the CDR3 reads TGTGCCAGCAGTCTACAGGCTCCGGGAAACACCATATATTTT. Protein product: CASSLQAPGNTIYF.

The sample holds one count of this clone. The rearrangement links TRBV5-1 to TRBJ1-3; D gene unclear. This CDR3 has 14 residues. The germline V and J ends were trimmed by 4 bases and 0 bases, with 8 bases remaining between them. Germline values: CDR1 SGHRS, CDR2 YFSETQ. In nucleotides, the CDR3 is TGCGCCAGCAGCCTACCGAGCTCTGGAAACACCATATATTTT. As protein: CASSLPSSGNTIYF.

The chain links TRBV5-6 to TRBJ2-5; TRBD1 might be the D (6 bases). The length of the CDR3 is 15 residues. CDR1 SGHDT and CDR2 YYEEEE come from the germline V gene. V lost 1 base to trimming and J lost 2 bases, with 12 bases between them. The CDR3 bases are TGTGCCAGCAGCTTGTCCTTCGGACAGCAAGAGACCCAGTACTTC. This gives the protein CASSLSFGQQETQYF.

The rearrangement links TRBV10-1 to TRBJ1-4; 7 nucleotides agree with TRBD1. With V trimmed by 3 bases and J by 8 bases, 9 bases remained unmatched. CDR3 size: 15 residues. Germline V CDR1 and CDR2: WNHNN, SYGVQD (reference sequence). The CDR3 nucleotides are TGCGCCAGCAGTGATTTCCAGGGGGGACGCGAAAAACTGTTTTTT. Protein product: CASSDFQGGREKLFF.

V gene TRBV4-3 combines with J gene TRBJ2-3; TRBD1 matches 7 bases. The CDR3 is made up of 15 amino acids. Germline V gene data show CDR1 as LGHNA and CDR2 as YSLEER. After removal of 3 bases from V and 2 bases from J, the junction contained 5 bases not matched to a gene. CDR3 sequence: CASSQTGTVTDTQYF. CDR3 in DNA: TGCGCCAGCAGCCAGACCGGGACAGTCACAGATACGCAGTATTTT.

This rearrangement joins TRBV6-5 to TRBJ1-3, with 9 bases identical to TRBD1. Trimming removed 5 bases from V and 4 bases from J; junction bases left unmatched: 6. Per germline, CDR1 MNHEY and CDR2 SVGAGI. The CDR3 covers 15 residues. CDR3 bases: TGTGCCAGCAGTCCAGGGACAGGGTGGGGAAACACCATATATTTT. Its protein product is CASSPGTGWGNTIYF.

The chain recombines TRBV3-1 (or the pseudogene TRBV3-2) with TRBJ2-1; D not resolved. This CDR3 contains 12 residues. The germline V and J ends were trimmed by 5 bases and 6 bases, with 8 bases remaining between them. Per germline, CDR1 LGHDT and CDR2 YNNKEL (reference sequence). This chain's CDR3 is CASSSHRNEQFF. The CDR3 nucleotides read TGTGCCAGCAGCTCACACCGCAATGAGCAGTTCTTC.